These 11 T cell receptor beta chains came from one sample sequenced in a study of memory CD4+ T cells and cytomegalovirus serostatus (dated by TCRdb to the late 2010s). A FACSAria II was used to sort memory CD4+ T cells, defined as single viable CD3+CD4+CD8-CD45RO+ cells. The library was prepared using the immunoSEQ multiplex PCR assay. Held by TCRdb, this immuneACCESS table contains in-frame sequences only and omits some clones. Under half of the omission traces to an unresolved V gene where checked; the cause of the rest is unknown. This sample holds 46,000 or so clones; 60% to 80% were observed only once. Approximately 0.61% of the sample lies in the top ten. What was sequenced was memory CD4+ T cells from blood. Source of these receptors: an adult in good health and CMV-seronegative.

This chain uses TRBV7-8 with TRBJ2-7; D remains ambiguous. This CDR3 contains 13 residues. CDR1 is SGHVS and CDR2 is FQNEAQ in the germline V gene. The V gene lost 2 bases and the J gene lost 5 bases, with 10 bases spanning the gap. The DNA of the CDR3 is TGTGCCAGCAGCTTACCCGTCTCGAACGAGCAGTACTTC. This codes for CASSLPVSNEQYF.

This clone was picked up a small number of times. The chain links TRBV7-3 to TRBJ1-1; D ambiguous. This CDR3 is built from 13 residues. Trimming pared 5 bases from V and 4 bases from J, leaving 11 bases between. Germline-derived CDR1 and CDR2 are SGHTA and FQGTGA. CDR3 bases: TGTGCCAGCAGCACTGATGCAATCACTGAAGCTTTCTTT. Amino acids: CASSTDAITEAFF.

This chain joins TRBV7-2 and TRBJ2-3; no definite D call. V was pared by 0 bases and J by 7 bases, with 8 bases between. Germline V CDR1 and CDR2: SGHTA, FQGNSA. The CDR3 is 13 amino acids. In nucleotides, the CDR3 is TGTGCCAGCAGCTTAGCGATACGAAATACGCAGTATTTT. This codes for CASSLAIRNTQYF.

This sequence joins TRBV19 and TRBJ2-5; D call uncertain. The germline V gene encodes CDR1 LNHDA and CDR2 SQIVND (reference sequence). The CDR3 consists of 16 residues. Trimming took off 5 bases at V and 2 bases at J, with 18 bases between the two ends. The CDR3 DNA sequence: TGTGCCAGTAGTTCCAGGATGAGGCCCGCTCAAGAGACCCAGTACTTC. It codes for CASSSRMRPAQETQYF.

The chain uses TRBV7-2 and TRBJ1-1, with 8 bases fitting TRBD1. The CDR3 extends over 14 amino acids. J gave up 7 bases and V 1 base, and 5 bases lay outside the gene matches. In germline, CDR1 is SGHTA, CDR2 FQGNSA. CDR3 region: CASSLGTGIGEAFF. In DNA form, the CDR3 reads TGTGCCAGCAGCTTAGGGACAGGGATTGGTGAAGCTTTCTTT.

V gene TRBV2 combines with J gene TRBJ1-6; perhaps TRBD1 as D (6 bases). CDR1 SNHLY and CDR2 FYNNEI come from the germline V gene. The CDR3 contains 14 residues. V was shortened by 6 bases and J by 4 bases, with 10 bases between the two germline ends. The CDR3 DNA reads as TGTGCCAGCAGGCCGGACAGATATAATTCACCCCTCCACTTT. Translation gives CASRPDRYNSPLHF. Full variable domain (missing parts from reference TRBV2 and TRBJ1-6): EPEVTQTPSHQVTQMGQEVILRCVPISNHLYFYWYRQILGQKVEFLVSFYNNEISEKSEIFDDQFSVERPDGSNFTLKIRSTKLEDSAMYFCASRPDRYNSPLHFGNGTRLTVT.

V usage is TRBV27 and J usage is TRBJ1-1, with TRBD1 as a possible D gene (6 bases). V was trimmed by 5 bases and J by 0 bases, leaving 13 bases between them. This CDR3 has 15 amino acids. Germline CDR1 MNHEY, CDR2 SMNVEV (reference sequence). The CDR3 here is CASSNGQLLNTEAFF. CDR3 DNA: TGTGCCAGCAGTAACGGACAGCTCCTGAACACTGAAGCTTTCTTT.

J is TRBJ2-3 and V is TRBV18; D is undetermined. Germline V gene data show CDR1 as KGHSH and CDR2 as LQKENI. The CDR3 extends over 14 amino acids. V dropped 3 bases and J dropped 1 base, with 8 bases sitting between them. The CDR3: CASSPGSRTDTQYF. CDR3 DNA sequence: TGTGCCAGCTCACCCGGTAGTCGCACAGATACGCAGTATTTT.

The V call is TRBV7-2, the J call TRBJ2-7; tentatively, D is TRBD1 (6 bases). This CDR3 is built from 14 residues. Trimming pared 4 bases from V and 5 bases from J, leaving 15 bases between. In germline, CDR1 is SGHTA, CDR2 FQGNSA. The CDR3 DNA reads TGTGCCAGCAGCTCACCGGGACAATTCAACGAGCAGTACTTC. Translation: CASSSPGQFNEQYF. The full variable domain, in which reference TRBV7-2 and TRBJ2-7 provide the parts outside the CDR3, is GAGVSQSPSNKVTEKGKDVELRCDPISGHTALYWYRQSLGQGLEFLIYFQGNSAPDKSGLPSDRFSAERTGGSVSTLTIQRTQQEDSAVYLCASSSPGQFNEQYFGPGTRLTVT.

The J gene is TRBJ1-4, the V gene TRBV2; 7 positions match TRBD1. CDR3 length: 12 amino acids. CDR1 and CDR2 (germline): SNHLY, FYNNEI. After removal of 8 bases from V and 12 bases from J, the junction contained 9 bases not matched to a gene. This CDR3 reads CASGTTGVELFF. The CDR3 DNA is TGTGCCAGCGGCACAACAGGGGTGGAACTGTTTTTT.

CDR3 in amino acids: CASIKGTSGTTGELFF. The CDR3 DNA follows: TGTGCCAGCATCAAAGGGACTAGCGGCACCACCGGGGAGCTGTTTTTT. The rearrangement links TRBV7-8 to TRBJ2-2; 11 bases line up with TRBD2. V gave up 7 bases and J gave up 4 bases; unmatched junction bases: 8. The CDR3 has 16 amino acids. CDR1 is SGHVS, CDR2 FQNEAQ, per germline.